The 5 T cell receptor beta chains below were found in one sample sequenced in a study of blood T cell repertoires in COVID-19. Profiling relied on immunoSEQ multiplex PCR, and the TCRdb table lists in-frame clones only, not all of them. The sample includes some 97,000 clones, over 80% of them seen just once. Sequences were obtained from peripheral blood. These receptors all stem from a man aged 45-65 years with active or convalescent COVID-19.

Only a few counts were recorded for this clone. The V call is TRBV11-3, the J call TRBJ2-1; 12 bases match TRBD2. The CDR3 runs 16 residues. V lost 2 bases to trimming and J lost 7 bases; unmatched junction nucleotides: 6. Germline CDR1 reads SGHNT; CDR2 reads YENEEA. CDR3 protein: CASSLSSGRASNEQFF. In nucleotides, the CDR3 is TGTGCCAGCAGCTTATCTAGCGGGAGGGCCTCAAATGAGCAGTTCTTC.

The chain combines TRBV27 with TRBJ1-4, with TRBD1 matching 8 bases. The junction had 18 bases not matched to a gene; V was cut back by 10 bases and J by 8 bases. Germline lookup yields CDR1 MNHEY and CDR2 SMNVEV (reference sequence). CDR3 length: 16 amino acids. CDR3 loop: CANRGGQPFFREKLFF. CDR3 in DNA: TGTGCCAACAGGGGGGGACAGCCCTTTTTTAGGGAAAAACTGTTTTTT.

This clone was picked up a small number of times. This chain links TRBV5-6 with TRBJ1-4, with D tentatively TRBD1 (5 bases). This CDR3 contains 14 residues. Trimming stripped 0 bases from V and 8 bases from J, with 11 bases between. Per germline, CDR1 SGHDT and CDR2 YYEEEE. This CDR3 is CASSLGQTEEKLFF. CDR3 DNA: TGTGCCAGCAGCTTGGGACAGACAGAGGAAAAACTGTTTTTT.

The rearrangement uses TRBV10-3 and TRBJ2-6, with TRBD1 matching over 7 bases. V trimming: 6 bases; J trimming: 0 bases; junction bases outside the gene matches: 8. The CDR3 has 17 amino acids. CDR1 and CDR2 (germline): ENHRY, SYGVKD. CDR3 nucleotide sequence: TGTGCCATCAGCACCGGGACAGAGCCCTCTGGGGCCAACGTCCTGACTTTC. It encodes CAISTGTEPSGANVLTF.

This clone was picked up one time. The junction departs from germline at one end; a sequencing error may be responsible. CDR3 bases: TGTGCTAGCAGCTTAATATCAGGGACTAGGGAGACCCAGTACTTC. Protein: CASSLISGTRETQYF. This sequence joins TRBV7-7 and TRBJ2-5; 8 bases are shared with TRBD2. The CDR3 totals 15 residues. CDR1 and CDR2 (germline): SSHAT, FNYEAQ (reference sequence).